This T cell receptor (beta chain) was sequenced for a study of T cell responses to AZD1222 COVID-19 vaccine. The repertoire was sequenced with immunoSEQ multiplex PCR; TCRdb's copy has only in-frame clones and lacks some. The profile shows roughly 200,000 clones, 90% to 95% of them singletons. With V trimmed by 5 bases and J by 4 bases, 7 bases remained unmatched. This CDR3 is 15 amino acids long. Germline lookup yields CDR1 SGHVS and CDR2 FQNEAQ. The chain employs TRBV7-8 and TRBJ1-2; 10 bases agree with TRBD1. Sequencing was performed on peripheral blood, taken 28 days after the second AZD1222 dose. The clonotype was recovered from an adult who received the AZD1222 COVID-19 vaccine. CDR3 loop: CASSPRDRGGYGYTF. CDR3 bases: TGTGCCAGCAGCCCTCGGGACAGGGGAGGCTATGGCTACACCTTC.